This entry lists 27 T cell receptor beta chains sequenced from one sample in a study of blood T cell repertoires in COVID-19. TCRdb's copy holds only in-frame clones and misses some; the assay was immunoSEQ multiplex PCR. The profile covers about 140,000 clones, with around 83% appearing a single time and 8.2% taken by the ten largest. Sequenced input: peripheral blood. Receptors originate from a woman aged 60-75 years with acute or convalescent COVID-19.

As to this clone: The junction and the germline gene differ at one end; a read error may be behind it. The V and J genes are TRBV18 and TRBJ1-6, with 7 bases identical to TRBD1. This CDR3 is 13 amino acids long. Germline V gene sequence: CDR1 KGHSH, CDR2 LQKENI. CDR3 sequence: CASSPDRASTLHF. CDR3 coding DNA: TGTGCCAGCTCACCCGACAGGGCTTCAACCCTCCACTTT.

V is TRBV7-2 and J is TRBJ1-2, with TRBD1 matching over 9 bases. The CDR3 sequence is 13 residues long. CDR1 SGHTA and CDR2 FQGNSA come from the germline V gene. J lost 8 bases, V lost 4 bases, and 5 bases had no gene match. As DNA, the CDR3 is TGTGCCAGCAGCTACCGGGACAGGGACGGCTACACCTTC. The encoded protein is CASSYRDRDGYTF.

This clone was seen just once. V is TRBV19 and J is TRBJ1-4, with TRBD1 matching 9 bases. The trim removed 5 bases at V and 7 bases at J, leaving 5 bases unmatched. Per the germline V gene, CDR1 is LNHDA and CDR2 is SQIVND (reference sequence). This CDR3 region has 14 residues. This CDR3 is CASSYRGRSEKLFF. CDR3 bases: TGTGCCAGTAGTTACAGGGGGCGTTCTGAAAAACTGTTTTTT.

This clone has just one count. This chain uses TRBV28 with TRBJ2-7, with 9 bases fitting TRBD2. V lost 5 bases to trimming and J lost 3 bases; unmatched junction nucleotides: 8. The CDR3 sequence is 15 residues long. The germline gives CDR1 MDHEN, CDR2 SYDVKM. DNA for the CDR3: TGTGCCAGCAGTGTAACTAGCGGGCGGAGCTACGAGCAGTACTTC. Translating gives CASSVTSGRSYEQYF.

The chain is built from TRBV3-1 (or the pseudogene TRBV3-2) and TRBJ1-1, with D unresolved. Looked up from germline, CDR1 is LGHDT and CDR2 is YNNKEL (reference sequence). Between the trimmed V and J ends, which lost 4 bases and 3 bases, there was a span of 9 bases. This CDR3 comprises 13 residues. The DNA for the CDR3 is TGTGCCAGCAGCCTAATTCAGTACACTGAAGCTTTCTTT. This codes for CASSLIQYTEAFF.

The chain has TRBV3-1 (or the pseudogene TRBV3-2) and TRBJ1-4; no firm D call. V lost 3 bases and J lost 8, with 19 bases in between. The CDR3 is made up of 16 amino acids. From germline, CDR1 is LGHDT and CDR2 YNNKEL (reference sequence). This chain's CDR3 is CASSHVSGNLGEKLFF. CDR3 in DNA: TGTGCCAGCAGCCACGTATCAGGAAATCTTGGCGAAAAACTGTTTTTT.

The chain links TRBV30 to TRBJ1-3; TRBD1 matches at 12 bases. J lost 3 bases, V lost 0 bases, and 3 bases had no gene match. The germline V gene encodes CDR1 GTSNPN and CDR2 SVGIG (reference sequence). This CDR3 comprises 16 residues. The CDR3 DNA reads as TGTGCCTGGAGTGTGGGACAGGGGGCGTATGGAAACACCATATATTTT. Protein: CAWSVGQGAYGNTIYF.

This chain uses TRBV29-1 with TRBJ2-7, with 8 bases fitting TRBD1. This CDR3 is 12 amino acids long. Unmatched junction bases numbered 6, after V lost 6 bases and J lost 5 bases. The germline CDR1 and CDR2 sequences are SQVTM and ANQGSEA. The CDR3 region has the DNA TGCAGCGTCGGACAGGGTACCAACGAGCAGTACTTC. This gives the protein CSVGQGTNEQYF.

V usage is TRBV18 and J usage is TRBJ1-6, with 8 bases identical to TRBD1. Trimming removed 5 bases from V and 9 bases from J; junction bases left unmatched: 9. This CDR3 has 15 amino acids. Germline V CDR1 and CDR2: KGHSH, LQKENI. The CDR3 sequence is CASSATGVTGSPLHF. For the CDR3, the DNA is TGTGCCAGCTCAGCGACAGGGGTAACGGGTTCACCCCTCCACTTT.

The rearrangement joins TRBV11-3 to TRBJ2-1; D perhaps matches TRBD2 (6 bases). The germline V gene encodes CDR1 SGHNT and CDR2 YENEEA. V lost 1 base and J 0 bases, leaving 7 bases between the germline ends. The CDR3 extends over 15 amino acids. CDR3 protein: CASSLGGASYNEQFF. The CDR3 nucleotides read TGTGCCAGCAGCTTAGGCGGGGCCTCCTACAATGAGCAGTTCTTC.

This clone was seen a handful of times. CDR3 sequence (DNA): TGTGCCAGCGGCGCAGGCAGGGCAGTGGAGACCCAGTACTTC. Encoded protein: CASGAGRAVETQYF. The chain couples TRBV5-8 to TRBJ2-5, with D possibly TRBD1 on 5 matching bases. The CDR3 has 14 residues. V dropped 7 bases and J dropped 5 bases, with 18 bases sitting between them. Germline CDR1 is SGHTS and CDR2 is YDEGEE.

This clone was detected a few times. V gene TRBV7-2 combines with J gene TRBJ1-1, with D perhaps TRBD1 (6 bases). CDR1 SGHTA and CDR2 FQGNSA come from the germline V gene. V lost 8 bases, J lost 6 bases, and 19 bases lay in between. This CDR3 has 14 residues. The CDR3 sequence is CASPSGGLKAEAFF. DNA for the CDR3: TGTGCCAGCCCTTCGGGGGGGCTCAAGGCTGAAGCTTTCTTT.

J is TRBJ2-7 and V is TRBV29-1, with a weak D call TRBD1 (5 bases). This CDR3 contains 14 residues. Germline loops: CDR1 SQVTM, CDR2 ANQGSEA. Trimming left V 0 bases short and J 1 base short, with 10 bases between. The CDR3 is CSVEEGRESYEQYF. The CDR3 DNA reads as TGCAGCGTTGAAGAAGGCAGGGAATCCTACGAGCAGTACTTC.

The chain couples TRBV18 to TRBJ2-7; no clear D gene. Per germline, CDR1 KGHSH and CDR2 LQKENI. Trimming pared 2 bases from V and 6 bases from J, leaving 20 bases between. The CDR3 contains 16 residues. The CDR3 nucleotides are TGTGCCAGCTCACCAATCCAAGCCAGCCCTAGAAGCGAGCAGTACTTC. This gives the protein CASSPIQASPRSEQYF.

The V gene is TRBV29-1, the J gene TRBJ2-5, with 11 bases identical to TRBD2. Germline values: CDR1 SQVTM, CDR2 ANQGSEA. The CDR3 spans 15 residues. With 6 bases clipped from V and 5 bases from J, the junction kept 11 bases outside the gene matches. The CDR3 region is CSVPGASGGSETQYF. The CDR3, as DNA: TGCAGCGTCCCCGGGGCTAGCGGGGGGTCGGAGACCCAGTACTTC.

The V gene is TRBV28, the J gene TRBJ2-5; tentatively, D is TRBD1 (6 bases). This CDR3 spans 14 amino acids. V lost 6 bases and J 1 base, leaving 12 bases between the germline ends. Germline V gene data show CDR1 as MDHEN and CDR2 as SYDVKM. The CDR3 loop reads CASRPQGLQETQYF. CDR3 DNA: TGTGCCAGCAGGCCTCAGGGGCTCCAAGAGACCCAGTACTTC. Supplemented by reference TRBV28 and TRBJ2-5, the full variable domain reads DVKVTQSSRYLVKRTGEKVFLECVQDMDHENMFWYRQDPGLGLRLIYFSYDVKMKEKGDIPEGYSVSREKKERFSLILESASTNQTSMYLCASRPQGLQETQYFGPGTRLLVL.

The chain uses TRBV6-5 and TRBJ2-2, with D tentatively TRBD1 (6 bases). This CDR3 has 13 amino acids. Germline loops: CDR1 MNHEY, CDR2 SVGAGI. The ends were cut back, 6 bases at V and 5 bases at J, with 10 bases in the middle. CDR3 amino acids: CASSRGSTGELFF. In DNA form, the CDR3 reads TGTGCCAGCAGCAGGGGTAGTACCGGGGAGCTGTTTTTT.

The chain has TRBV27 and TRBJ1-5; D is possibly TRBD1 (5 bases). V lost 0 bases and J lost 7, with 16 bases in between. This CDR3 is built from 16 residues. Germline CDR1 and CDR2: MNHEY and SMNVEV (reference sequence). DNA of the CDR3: TGTGCCAGCAGTTTATCGGGTAGTAGGGGAGGACAGCCCCAGCATTTT. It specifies CASSLSGSRGGQPQHF.

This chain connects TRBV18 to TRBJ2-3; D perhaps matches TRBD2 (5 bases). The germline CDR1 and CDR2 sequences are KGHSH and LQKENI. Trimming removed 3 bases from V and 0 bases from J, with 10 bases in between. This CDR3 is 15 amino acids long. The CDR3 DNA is TGTGCCAGCTCACCGAAGGGAGCTAGCACAGATACGCAGTATTTT. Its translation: CASSPKGASTDTQYF.

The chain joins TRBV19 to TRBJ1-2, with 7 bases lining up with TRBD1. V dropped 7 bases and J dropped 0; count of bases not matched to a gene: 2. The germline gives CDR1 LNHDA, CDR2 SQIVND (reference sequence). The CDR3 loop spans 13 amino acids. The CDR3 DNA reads TGTGCCAGTACGGACAGGACTAACTATGGCTACACCTTC. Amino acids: CASTDRTNYGYTF.

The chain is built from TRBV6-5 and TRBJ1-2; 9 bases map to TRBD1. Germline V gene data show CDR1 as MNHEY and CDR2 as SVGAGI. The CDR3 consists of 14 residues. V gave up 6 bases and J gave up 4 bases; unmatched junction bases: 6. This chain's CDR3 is CASRDRGGGYGYTF. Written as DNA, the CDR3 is TGTGCCAGCAGGGACAGGGGCGGTGGCTATGGCTACACCTTC.

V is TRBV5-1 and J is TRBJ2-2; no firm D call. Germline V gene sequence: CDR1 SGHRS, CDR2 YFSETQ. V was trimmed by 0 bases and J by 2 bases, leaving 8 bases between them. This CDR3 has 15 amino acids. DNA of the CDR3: TGCGCCAGCAGCTTGGCCGCCTATAACACCGGGGAGCTGTTTTTT. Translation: CASSLAAYNTGELFF.

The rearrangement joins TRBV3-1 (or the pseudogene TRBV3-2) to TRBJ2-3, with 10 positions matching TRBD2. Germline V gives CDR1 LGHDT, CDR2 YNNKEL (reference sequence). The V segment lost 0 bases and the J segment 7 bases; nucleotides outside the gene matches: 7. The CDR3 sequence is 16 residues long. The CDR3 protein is CASSQEKRGGIYTQYF. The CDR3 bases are TGTGCCAGCAGCCAAGAGAAGCGGGGGGGCATATATACGCAGTATTTT.

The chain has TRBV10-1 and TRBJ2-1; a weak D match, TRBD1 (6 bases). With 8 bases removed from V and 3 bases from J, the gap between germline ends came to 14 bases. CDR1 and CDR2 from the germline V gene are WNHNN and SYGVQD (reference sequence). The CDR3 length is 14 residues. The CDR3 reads CASGAGVDYNEQFF. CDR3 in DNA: TGCGCCAGCGGGGCAGGGGTGGACTACAATGAGCAGTTCTTC.

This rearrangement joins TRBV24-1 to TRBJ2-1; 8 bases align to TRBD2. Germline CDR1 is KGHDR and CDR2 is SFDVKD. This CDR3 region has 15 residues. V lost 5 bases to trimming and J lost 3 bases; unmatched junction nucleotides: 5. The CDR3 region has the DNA TGTGCCACCAGTGGGGTAGCGGGGCTCTACAATGAGCAGTTCTTC. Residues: CATSGVAGLYNEQFF.

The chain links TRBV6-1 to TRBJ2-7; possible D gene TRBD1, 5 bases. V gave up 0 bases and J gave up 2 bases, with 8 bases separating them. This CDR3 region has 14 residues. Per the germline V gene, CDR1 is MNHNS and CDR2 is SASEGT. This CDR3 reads CASSEAGATYEQYF. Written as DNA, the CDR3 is TGTGCCAGCAGTGAAGCTGGGGCAACCTACGAGCAGTACTTC.

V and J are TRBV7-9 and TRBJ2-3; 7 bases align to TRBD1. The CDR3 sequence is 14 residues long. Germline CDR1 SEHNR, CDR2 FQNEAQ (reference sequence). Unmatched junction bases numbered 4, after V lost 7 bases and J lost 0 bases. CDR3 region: CASTQQGSTDTQYF. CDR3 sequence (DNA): TGTGCCAGCACTCAACAGGGGAGCACAGATACGCAGTATTTT.